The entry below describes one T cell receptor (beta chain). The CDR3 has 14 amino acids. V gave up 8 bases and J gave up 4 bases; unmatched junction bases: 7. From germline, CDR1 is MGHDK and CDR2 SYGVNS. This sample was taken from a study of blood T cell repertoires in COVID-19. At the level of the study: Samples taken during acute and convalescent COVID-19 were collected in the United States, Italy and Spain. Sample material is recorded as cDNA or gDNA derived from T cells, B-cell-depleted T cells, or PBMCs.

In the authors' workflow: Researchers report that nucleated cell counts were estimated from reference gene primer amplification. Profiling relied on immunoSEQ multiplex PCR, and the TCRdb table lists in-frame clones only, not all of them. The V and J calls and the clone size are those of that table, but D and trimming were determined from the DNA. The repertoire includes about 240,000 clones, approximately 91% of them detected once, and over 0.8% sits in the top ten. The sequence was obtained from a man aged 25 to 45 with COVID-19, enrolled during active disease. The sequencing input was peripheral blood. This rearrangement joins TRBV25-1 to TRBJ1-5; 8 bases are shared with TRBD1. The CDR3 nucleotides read TGTGCCAGCTCCCCGGACAGGGTGAATCAGCCCCAGCATTTT. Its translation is CASSPDRVNQPQHF.